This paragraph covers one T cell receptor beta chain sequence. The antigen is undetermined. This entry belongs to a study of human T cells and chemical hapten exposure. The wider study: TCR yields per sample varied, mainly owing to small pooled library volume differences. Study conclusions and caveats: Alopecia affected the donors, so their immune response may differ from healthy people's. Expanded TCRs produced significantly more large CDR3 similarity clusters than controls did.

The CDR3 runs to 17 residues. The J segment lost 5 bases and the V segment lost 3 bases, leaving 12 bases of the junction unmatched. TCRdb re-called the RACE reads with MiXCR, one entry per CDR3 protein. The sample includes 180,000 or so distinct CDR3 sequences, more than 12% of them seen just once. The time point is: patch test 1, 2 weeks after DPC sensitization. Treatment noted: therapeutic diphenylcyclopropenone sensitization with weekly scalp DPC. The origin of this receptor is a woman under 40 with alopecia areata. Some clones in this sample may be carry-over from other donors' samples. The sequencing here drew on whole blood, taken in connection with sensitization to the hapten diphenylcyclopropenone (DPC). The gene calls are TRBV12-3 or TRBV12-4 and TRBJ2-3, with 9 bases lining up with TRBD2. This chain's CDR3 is CASSFVVSGRLLDTQYF. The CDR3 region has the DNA TGTGCCAGCAGTTTCGTGGTTAGCGGGAGATTATTAGATACGCAGTATTTT.